This note documents a single TCR beta chain sequence. Its antigen is currently unknown. Other DNA sequences from this sample encode an identical CDR3 as well. The PCR contained 60 Vbeta and 13 Jbeta primers. Method: immunoSEQ multiplex PCR; TCRdb's copy keeps in-frame clones and lacks some. The sample shows fewer than 350,000 clones, about 90% of them seen only once. This entry belongs to a study of cytomegalovirus exposure and HLA in healthy donors. There are 12 residues in the CDR3. The V gene's germline CDR1 is SGHDT and CDR2 YYEEEE. The ends were cut back, 5 bases at V and 5 bases at J, with 10 bases in the middle. Notes on the study in general: Links to common viral pathogens appeared, in a later analysis, for several of the most significant clusters. Most sequenced TCRs were rare (though some public TCRs occurred in many donors).

The V call is TRBV5-6, the J call TRBJ1-1; a weak D match, TRBD1 (6 bases). This clonotype originated in a woman aged 18-30 years in good health and CMV-seronegative. Material for sequencing was PBMCs. The CDR3 spells CASRRGGTEAFF. As DNA, the CDR3 is TGTGCCAGCAGGAGGGGGGGGACTGAAGCTTTCTTT.